The clone carrying this T cell receptor (beta chain) occurred a few times. The CDR3 length is 16 residues. CDR1 and CDR2 from the germline V gene are SGHTS and YDEGEE. V dropped 0 bases and J dropped 8; count of bases not matched to a gene: 9. Study processing details: Nucleated cell counts were estimated from reference gene primer amplification. Using immunoSEQ multiplex PCR, the repertoire was profiled, and TCRdb retains in-frame clones only, with some absent. V, J and clone size are those of that table, while D and trimming were read from the DNA. The table lists more than 100,000 clones, over 75% of them singletons. This sample is drawn from a study of blood T cell repertoires in COVID-19. Study background: The samples span acute and convalescent COVID-19 from the United States, Italy and Spain. PBMCs, B-cell-depleted T cells, or T cells were the source of the cDNA or gDNA that made up the material.

This clonotype was obtained from a man in his 70s with active COVID-19. Specimen: peripheral blood. The V call is TRBV5-8, the J call TRBJ2-1; 9 bases are shared with TRBD2. CDR3 nucleotides: TGTGCCAGCAGCTTGGTGGTGCGGGAGGGTCTATATGAGCAGTTCTTC. Translation: CASSLVVREGLYEQFF.